The rows below give T cell receptor beta chains drawn from one sample of a study of OX40 agonist ivuxolimab in advanced cancers. Sequenced by immunoSEQ multiplex PCR; TCRdb stores in-frame clones only, minus some. The table has more than 100,000 clones, around 89% seen once. Sequenced here: CD4+ or CD8+ T cells sorted from blood, sampled in a trial of the OX40 agonist ivuxolimab. These receptors were collected from an adult with an advanced solid tumor such as melanoma, head and neck, liver or kidney cancer. Each CDR3 is given with its conserved first and last residue. The D gene is left open where the match is weak. Only part of the rows carry a size: once, few, many, or a class if the clone is expanded.

CDR3 DNA: TGTGCCAGCAGCTTGACGGGCTCCCCCCACACAGATACGCAGTATTTT; CDR3 protein: CASSLTGSPHTDTQYF; D gene: NA; clone size: once; J gene: TRBJ2-3; V gene: TRBV5-5; CDR3 length: 16
CDR3 DNA: TGTGCCAGCAGCCCTGGGACAGGGGGAACAGATACGCAGTATTTT; CDR3 protein: CASSPGTGGTDTQYF; D gene: TRBD1; clone size: NA; J gene: TRBJ2-3; V gene: TRBV7-9; CDR3 length: 15
CDR3 DNA: TGTGCCAGCAGCGCCCTACAGGGAAGGAAAGAAAAACTGCTTTTT; CDR3 protein: CASSALQGRKEKLLF; D gene: NA; clone size: once; J gene: TRBJ1-4; V gene: TRBV5-6; CDR3 length: 15
CDR3 DNA: TGTGCCTGGAAGGGCAGTTGGACCGGGGAGCTGTTTTTT; CDR3 protein: CAWKGSWTGELFF; D gene: NA; clone size: NA; J gene: TRBJ2-2; V gene: TRBV30; CDR3 length: 13
CDR3 DNA: TGTGCCAGCAGCTTAGCGGGGGGGAAGGATGAGCAGTTCTTC; CDR3 protein: CASSLAGGKDEQFF; D gene: TRBD2; clone size: NA; J gene: TRBJ2-1; V gene: TRBV7-9; CDR3 length: 14
CDR3 DNA: TGCGCCAGCAGCCTCCGGACAGGGGGTGATGGCTACACCTTC; CDR3 protein: CASSLRTGGDGYTF; D gene: TRBD1; clone size: NA; J gene: TRBJ1-2; V gene: TRBV5-1; CDR3 length: 14
CDR3 DNA: TGTGCCAGCAGTGTAGACACTACCCTCTCTGGGGCCAACGTCCTGACTTTC; CDR3 protein: CASSVDTTLSGANVLTF; D gene: NA; clone size: once; J gene: TRBJ2-6; V gene: TRBV6-1; CDR3 length: 17
CDR3 DNA: TGTGCCAGCAGTTCCGCCGTAGCCGGTACTACCTATGGCTACACCTTC; CDR3 protein: CASSSAVAGTTYGYTF; D gene: NA; clone size: once; J gene: TRBJ1-2; V gene: TRBV11-1; CDR3 length: 16
CDR3 DNA: TGTGCCAGCAGGCCCTCAGCGGGGATTAGCACAGATACGCAGTATTTT; CDR3 protein: CASRPSAGISTDTQYF; D gene: TRBD2; clone size: NA; J gene: TRBJ2-3; V gene: TRBV28; CDR3 length: 16
CDR3 DNA: TGTGCCGTAGTAGGGGGCTCGGCCAAAAACATTCAGTACTTC; CDR3 protein: CAVVGGSAKNIQYF; D gene: TRBD1; clone size: NA; J gene: TRBJ2-4; V gene: TRBV6-1; CDR3 length: 14
CDR3 DNA: TGTGCCAGCTCGCGGGACAGGGTGAATGAAAAACTGTTTTTT; CDR3 protein: CASSRDRVNEKLFF; D gene: TRBD1; clone size: NA; J gene: TRBJ1-4; V gene: TRBV18; CDR3 length: 14
CDR3 DNA: TGTGCCAGCAGCCAAGATCGGCGGGGGGCACCAGGAAAGGAGTTCTTC; CDR3 protein: CASSQDRRGAPGKEFF; D gene: TRBD2; clone size: NA; J gene: TRBJ2-1; V gene: TRBV4-2; CDR3 length: 16
CDR3 DNA: TGTGCCAGTACGCGGGGACAGGGGCATGGCTACACCTTC; CDR3 protein: CASTRGQGHGYTF; D gene: TRBD1; clone size: NA; J gene: TRBJ1-2; V gene: TRBV19; CDR3 length: 13